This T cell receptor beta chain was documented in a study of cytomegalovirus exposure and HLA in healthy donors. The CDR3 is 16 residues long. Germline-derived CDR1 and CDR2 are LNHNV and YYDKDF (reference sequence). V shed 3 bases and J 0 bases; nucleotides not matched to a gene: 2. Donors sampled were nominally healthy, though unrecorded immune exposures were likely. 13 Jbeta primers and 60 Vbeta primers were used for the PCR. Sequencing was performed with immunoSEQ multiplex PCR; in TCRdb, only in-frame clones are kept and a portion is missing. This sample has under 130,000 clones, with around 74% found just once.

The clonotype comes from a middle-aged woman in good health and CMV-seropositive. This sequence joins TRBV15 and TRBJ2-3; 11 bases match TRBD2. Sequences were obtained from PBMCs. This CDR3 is CATSRWTSGSTDTQYF. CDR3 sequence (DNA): TGTGCCACCAGCAGGTGGACTAGCGGGAGCACAGATACGCAGTATTTT.